This entry concerns a single T cell receptor (beta chain). CDR1 is SGHRS, CDR2 YFSETQ, per germline. This CDR3 comprises 14 residues. Trimming left V 0 bases short and J 8 bases short, with 14 bases between. The data were obtained in a study of blood T cell repertoires in COVID-19. Overall study context: Sites in the United States, Italy and Spain provided acute and convalescent COVID-19 samples. The analysed material was cDNA or gDNA that came from T cells, B-cell-depleted T cells, or PBMCs.

In the original processing: Counts of nucleated cells, estimated from reference gene primer amplification, were obtained. Only in-frame clones appear in the TCRdb table, and some are missing; sequencing was by immunoSEQ multiplex PCR. The V and J calls and clone size are taken from that table; D and trimming were inferred from the DNA. Of over 45,000 clones in the sample, approximately 88% were seen once. The TCR originated in a man between 65 and 85 years old with acute or convalescent COVID-19. The sample taken for sequencing was peripheral blood. This chain connects TRBV5-1 to TRBJ1-2; D unresolved. DNA for the CDR3: TGCGCCAGCAGCTTGGGAACTACCACGGGAGGCTACACCTTC. Translation: CASSLGTTTGGYTF.